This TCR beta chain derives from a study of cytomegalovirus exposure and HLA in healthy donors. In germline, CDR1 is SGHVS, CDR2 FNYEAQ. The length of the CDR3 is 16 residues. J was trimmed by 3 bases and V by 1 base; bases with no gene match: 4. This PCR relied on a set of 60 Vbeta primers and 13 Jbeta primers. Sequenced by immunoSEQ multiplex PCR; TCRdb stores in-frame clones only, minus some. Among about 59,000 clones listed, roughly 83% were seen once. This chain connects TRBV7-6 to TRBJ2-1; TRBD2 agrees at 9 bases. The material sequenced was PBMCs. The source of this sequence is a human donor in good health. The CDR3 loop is CASSLDLAGLYNEQFF. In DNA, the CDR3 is TGTGCCAGCAGCTTAGACCTAGCGGGACTCTACAATGAGCAGTTCTTC. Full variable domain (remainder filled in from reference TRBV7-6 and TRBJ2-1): GAGVSQSPRYKVTKRGQDVALRCDPISGHVSLYWYRQALGQGPEFLTYFNYEAQQDKSGLPNDRFSAERPEGSISTLTIQRTEQRDSAMYRCASSLDLAGLYNEQFFGPGTRLTVL.